The T cell receptor (beta chain) under discussion was sequenced for a study of beta chain features in type 1 diabetes. Study background: The number of sorted cells examined across all samples was some 99,000,000. Findings and limits, study-wide: PCR may have favored shorter templates equally in patients and controls. Researchers could not determine here whether HLA type influences TCRB rearrangement.

Since all of the isolated RNA was reverse transcribed, expressed TCRB transcripts were what got sequenced. Clones were sequenced by immunoSEQ multiplex PCR, and TCRdb holds only the in-frame ones, with some missing. Of hundreds of thousands of clones listed, less than 20% are singletons. V shed 3 bases and J shed 5 bases, with 8 bases lying between them. The CDR3 runs 12 residues. Germline V gene sequence: CDR1 SGHRS, CDR2 YFSETQ. In the case of this clone: Its antigen is undetermined.

The chain employs TRBV5-1 and TRBJ2-5; the D is unclear. This sequence was found in a man younger than 35 in good health. Sequenced: naive CD4+ T cells from blood. The CDR3 region has the DNA TGCGCCAGCAGCTCTGAATGGGAGACCCAGTACTTC. Its translation: CASSSEWETQYF.